These T cell receptor beta chains were read from a single sample in a study of T-cell memory formation after mild COVID-19. TCRdb used MiXCR to reprocess the 5' RACE reads, holding one entry per CDR3 protein. The sample has about half a million distinct CDR3 sequences; 15% to 20% are singletons. The source material was PBMCs or a T cell subset sorted from them (not recorded which). These receptor sequences come from an adult woman who had mild COVID-19 (a few samples of this study predate the infection). Cell type and time point are not known. Both conserved end residues are part of each CDR3. D genes are given only for firm matches. Where a row states a size, it is once, few, many or the class of an expanded clone; other rows omit it.

TRBJ2-2	TRBV7-6	-	few	TGTGCCAGCAGCCCCGAGGCCGGTTACGCGAACACCGGGGAGCTGTTTTTT	CASSPEAGYANTGELFF
TRBJ2-7	TRBV3-1	TRBD2	-	TGTGCCAGCAGCCACGATAGAGGACTAGCGGGGTACGAGCAGTACTTC	CASSHDRGLAGYEQYF
TRBJ2-7	TRBV4-2	-	few	TGTGCCAGCAGCCAAGTACGGAGCGAGCAGTACTTC	CASSQVRSEQYF
TRBJ1-3	TRBV3-1	-	-	TGTGCCAGCAGCCAACGAGCGAACGGAAACACCATATATTTT	CASSQRANGNTIYF
TRBJ2-1	TRBV5-1	-	few	TGCGCCAGCAGCTTAGGGGCGTCGAGCTCCTACAATGAGCAGTTCTTC	CASSLGASSSYNEQFF
TRBJ2-1	TRBV20-1	-	-	TGCAGTGCGGTTAGCGGCTCATATTACAATGAGCAGTTCTTC	CSAVSGSYYNEQFF
TRBJ2-7	TRBV2	TRBD2	few	TGTGCCAGCAGTGATATACTAGCGGGAGGCTACGAGCAGTACTTC	CASSDILAGGYEQYF
TRBJ2-1	TRBV29-1	TRBD2	few	TGCAGCGTTGTGATACTAGCGGGAGTATACAATGAGCAGTTCTTC	CSVVILAGVYNEQFF
TRBJ1-2	TRBV14	-	-	TGTGCCAGCAGCCAAGAAACGTATGGCTACACCTTC	CASSQETYGYTF
TRBJ1-5	TRBV20-1	TRBD1	few	TGCAGTGCTAGAGATACAGGGGGTCAGCCCCAGCATTTT	CSARDTGGQPQHF
TRBJ2-5	TRBV7-8	-	few	TGTGCCAAAGAAGAGACCCAGTACTTC	CAKEETQYF
TRBJ2-2	TRBV6-1	-	-	TGTGCCAGCAGTGATGTTACCGGGGAGCTGTTTTTT	CASSDVTGELFF
TRBJ1-6	TRBV9	TRBD1	few	TGTGCCAGCAGCGCCGGGACAGGGGGTCGCTCCTATAATTCACCCCTCCACTTT	CASSAGTGGRSYNSPLHF
TRBJ1-4	TRBV20-1	-	-	TGCGCTGGGCAGGGGCCTGGAAAACTGTTTTTT	CAGQGPGKLFF
TRBJ1-1	TRBV30	-	-	TGTGCCTGGAGTAGAGGGTTACGGTTTGAAGCTTTCTTT	CAWSRGLRFEAFF
TRBJ1-1	TRBV20-1	-	few	TGCAGTGCTAGTAGTCGCTCTAAAAGGACTGAAGCTTTCTTT	CSASSRSKRTEAFF
TRBJ1-4	TRBV7-9	-	-	TGTGCCAGCAGCTTTGATGAAAAACTGTTTTTT	CASSFDEKLFF
TRBJ2-3	TRBV24-1	TRBD1	few	TGTGCCACCAGTGACCCTGGACAGGGGGCTAGCACAGATACGCAGTATTTT	CATSDPGQGASTDTQYF
TRBJ2-3	TRBV4-2	-	many	TGTGCCAGCAGCCGGGAGAGGGGGGCAGATACGCAGTATTTT	CASSRERGADTQYF
TRBJ1-1	TRBV19	-	-	TGTGCCAGTAGTATAAGTGCAGGTGAAGCTTTCTTT	CASSISAGEAFF
TRBJ2-7	TRBV7-2	-	-	TGTGCCAGCAGCAAGCGGGTTGGGGGGAGCTCCTACGAGCAGTACTTC	CASSKRVGGSSYEQYF
TRBJ1-1	TRBV7-2	-	-	TGTGCCAGCAGCTTATATTTGGTCACTGAAGCTTTCTTT	CASSLYLVTEAFF
TRBJ2-7	TRBV29-1	TRBD2	few	TGCAGCGCACGCCAGCGGGAGAACGAGCAGTACTTC	CSARQRENEQYF
TRBJ1-1	TRBV4-2	-	-	TGTGCCAGCAGCCTTTTTAAAGGGAACACTGAAGCTTTCTTT	CASSLFKGNTEAFF
TRBJ2-2	TRBV7-2	-	few	TGTGCCAGCAGCTCTGGGTGGCACAATTGGGAGCTGTTTTTT	CASSSGWHNWELFF
TRBJ1-2	TRBV27	-	few	TGTGCCAGCAGACCCACGGGAAGTAACTATGGCTACACCTTC	CASRPTGSNYGYTF
TRBJ1-4	TRBV6-6	TRBD1	-	TGTGCCAGCAGTCCTGTGACAGGGGTTGGTGAAAAACTGTTTTTT	CASSPVTGVGEKLFF
TRBJ2-5	TRBV7-2	-	-	TGTGCCAGCAGCCAAAGAAGGGGGGAGACCCAGTACTTC	CASSQRRGETQYF
TRBJ2-3	TRBV20-1	-	-	TGCAGTGCTAGAGATGGCGGGCTGTTAGATACGCAGTATTTT	CSARDGGLLDTQYF
TRBJ2-1	TRBV25-1	-	few	TGTGCCAGCAGTGAAGGGGGCAGGGGAGGCAATGAGCAGTTCTTC	CASSEGGRGGNEQFF
TRBJ2-1	TRBV7-3	-	-	TGTGCCAGCAGCTTAGTAGCGCCCGTCCGATACAATGAGCAGTTCTTC	CASSLVAPVRYNEQFF
TRBJ2-7	TRBV9	-	many	TGTGCCAGCAGCGTAGGGTCCGGGACCCTCGACTACGAGCAGTACTTC	CASSVGSGTLDYEQYF
TRBJ2-1	TRBV20-1	TRBD2	few	TGCAGTGCTAGAGCGTACCGGACTAGCGATCACCCCCACAATGAGCAGTTCTTC	CSARAYRTSDHPHNEQFF
TRBJ1-2	TRBV12-3/TRBV12-4	-	few	TGTGCCACCCAAGGGTACAGCGAGGCCCCTGGCTACACCTTC	CATQGYSEAPGYTF
TRBJ1-1	TRBV5-1	TRBD1	-	TGCGCCAGCAGCTTAAGTGGGACAGCTGAAGCTTTCTTT	CASSLSGTAEAFF
TRBJ2-3	TRBV4-1	-	many	TGCGCCAGCAGCCAAGAGTTGAGCACAGATACGCAGTATTTT	CASSQELSTDTQYF
TRBJ2-7	TRBV7-9	-	-	TGTGCCAGCAGCTTTGACACTTCCTACGAGCAGTACTTC	CASSFDTSYEQYF
TRBJ1-1	TRBV5-4	-	-	TGTGCCAGCAGCCCAGGATCAAACACGGCGAGCACTGAAGCTTTCTTT	CASSPGSNTASTEAFF
TRBJ1-1	TRBV5-4	-	medium-sized	TGTGCCAGCAGCTTGGAAAAGGCCTTTGACACTGAAGCTTTCTTT	CASSLEKAFDTEAFF
TRBJ1-6	TRBV20-1	-	-	TGCAGTGCCGGAACAGGTGCTGGGGGTAATTCACCCCTCCACTTT	CSAGTGAGGNSPLHF
TRBJ1-2	TRBV2	-	once	TGTGCCAGCAGTCGCCCTTGGCTAAAGGATGGCTACACCTTC	CASSRPWLKDGYTF
TRBJ1-2	TRBV5-5	TRBD1	-	TGTGCCAGCAGCTTGTTTGCAGGGGGAAACTATGGCTACACCTTC	CASSLFAGGNYGYTF
TRBJ2-3	TRBV12-3/TRBV12-4	TRBD2	many	TGTGCCAGCAGTTTGAGTAGCGGGAGGTCCGATACGCAGTATTTT	CASSLSSGRSDTQYF
TRBJ2-7	TRBV27	TRBD2	-	TGTGCCAGCAGTTCTCGAGCGGGAGGGCCTCGTGGCAAGCAGTACTTC	CASSSRAGGPRGKQYF
TRBJ2-7	TRBV4-3	-	-	TGCGCCAGCAGCCAAGATGGGTCTAGCTCGTACGAGCAGTACTTC	CASSQDGSSSYEQYF
TRBJ2-7	TRBV7-9	-	few	TGTGCCAGCAGTCCTACCCTAGCGCCCTACGAGCAGTACTTC	CASSPTLAPYEQYF
TRBJ1-1	TRBV15	TRBD1	-	TGTGCCACCAGCAGCCCGGGACAGTTGAACACTGAAGCTTTCTTT	CATSSPGQLNTEAFF
TRBJ2-5	TRBV12-3/TRBV12-4	-	few	TGTGCCAGCAGTCCCACCGGGCCCCAAGAGACCCAGTACTTC	CASSPTGPQETQYF
TRBJ2-5	TRBV7-9	-	-	TGTGCCAGCAGCCACCCGGCCTCCCAAGAGACCCAGTACTTC	CASSHPASQETQYF
TRBJ1-1	TRBV5-1	-	many	TGCGCCAGCACCCAAATGGGGGACACTGAAGCTTTCTTT	CASTQMGDTEAFF
TRBJ1-4	TRBV5-1	-	few	TGCGCCAGCAGCCCCTTTGGCAGGGTAGATGAAAAACTGTTTTTT	CASSPFGRVDEKLFF
TRBJ2-1	TRBV12-3/TRBV12-4	TRBD2	few	TGTGCCAGCAGTCCCTCTCTCCCTAGCGGGAGGATTTACAATGAGCAGTTCTTC	CASSPSLPSGRIYNEQFF
TRBJ2-1	TRBV6-6	-	-	TGTGCCAGCAGTTACGGGGGAGAGGGGAATGAGCAGTTCTTC	CASSYGGEGNEQFF
TRBJ1-1	TRBV12-3/TRBV12-4	-	-	TGTGCCAGCAGCGAAACCGCGGTTTTT	CASSETAVF
TRBJ1-1	TRBV5-4	-	-	TGTGCCAGCAGCTTGGACAAGAACACTGAAGCTTTCTTT	CASSLDKNTEAFF